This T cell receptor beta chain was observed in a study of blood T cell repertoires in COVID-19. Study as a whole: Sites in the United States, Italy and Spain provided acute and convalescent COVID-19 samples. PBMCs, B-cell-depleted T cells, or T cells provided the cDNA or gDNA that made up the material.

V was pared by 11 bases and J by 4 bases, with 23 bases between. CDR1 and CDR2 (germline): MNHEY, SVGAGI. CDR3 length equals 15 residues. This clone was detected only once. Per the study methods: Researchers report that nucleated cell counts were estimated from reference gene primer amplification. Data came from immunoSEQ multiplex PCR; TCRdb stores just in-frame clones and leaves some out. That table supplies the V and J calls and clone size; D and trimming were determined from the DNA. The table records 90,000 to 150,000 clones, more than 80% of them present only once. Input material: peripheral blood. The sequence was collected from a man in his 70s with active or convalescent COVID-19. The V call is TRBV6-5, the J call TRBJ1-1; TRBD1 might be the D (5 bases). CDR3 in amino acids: CAGGRRTGDGTEAFF. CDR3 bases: TGTGCCGGGGGTCGAAGAACGGGGGATGGCACTGAAGCTTTCTTT.